This T cell receptor beta chain was documented in a study of spatial heterogeneity in lung cancer. Study findings and constraints: Follow-up blood showed ubiquitous expanded tumor TCRs less than blood at resection did.

The CDR3 contains 13 residues. Trimming took 10 bases from V and 3 from J; bases not matched to a gene: 7. CDR1 is MDHEN, CDR2 SYDVKM, per germline. TCRdb independently ran MiXCR on the 5' RACE reads; one entry per CDR3 protein. The table lists 20,000 to 25,000 distinct CDR3 sequences, about 4.5% of them singletons, with less than 45% in the top ten. This clonotype was recorded many times. Its antigen is not identified. Time point: sample taken at primary tumor resection. Whole RNA came from tumor, nontumor lung or frozen PBMC and was sequenced without being sorted. Samples were obtained from some 70 donors, all untreated early-stage non-small cell lung cancer patients.

The chain links TRBV28 to TRBJ2-7, with TRBD1 identical over 9 bases. The source material was PBMCs, sampled at surgery. This TCR derives from a male donor with early-stage non-small cell lung cancer. In nucleotides, the CDR3 is TGTGCCACCGAGGGACAGGGCATCTACGAGCAGTACTTC. Protein sequence: CATEGQGIYEQYF.